Listed below are T cell receptor beta chains from one sample, sequenced in a study of beta chain features in type 1 diabetes. The protocol was immunoSEQ multiplex PCR, while the TCRdb copy is restricted to in-frame clones and leaves out a portion. The sample has hundreds of thousands of clones; about a tenth are singletons. What was sequenced was central memory CD4+ T cells from blood. Receptor source: a young man with type 1 diabetes. Both conserved end residues are trimmed from each CDR3.

>TRBV7-2|TRBJ2-7
ASSPGEGRKQY
>TRBV15|TRBJ1-2
ATSRVGTGANGYT
>TRBV9|TRBJ2-7
ASSHNPGPYEQY
>TRBV28|TRBJ2-1
ASSLSSGYYNEQF
>TRBV30|TRBJ1-3
AWSEGDYRGNTIY
>TRBV7-9|TRBJ1-4
ASSLSLRTGGEKLF
>TRBV4-3|TRBJ1-6
ASSRDLQGVVNSPLH
>TRBV7-8|TRBJ2-1
ASTQLGQGSYNEQF
>TRBV6-5|TRBJ2-2
ASSPQEVTGELF
>TRBV6-6|TRBJ1-1
ASSYGDQNTEAF
>TRBV28|TRBJ2-5
ASSSTGPEQETQY
>TRBV6-1|TRBJ2-7
ASSDRTRGQSPEQY
>TRBV29-1|TRBJ1-2
SVVQGYGYT
>TRBV19|TRBJ2-3
ASSIRLAGLGQY
>TRBV10-3|TRBJ1-6
AISEEQGDNSPLH
>TRBV20-1|TRBJ2-7
SASRFEQY
>TRBV9|TRBJ2-5
ASSVGVSGNTETQY
>TRBV11-2|TRBJ2-1
ASSRQGTNGDEQF
>TRBV7-2|TRBJ2-7
ASSTQGYEQY
>TRBV9|TRBJ2-7
ASSVGAHAGVDEQY
>TRBV7-8|TRBJ2-2
ASSPTWGGGTGELF
>TRBV11-2|TRBJ1-6
ASRDGTADNSPLH
>TRBV6-1|TRBJ2-3
ASSGSGGSLTDTQY
>TRBV7-2|TRBJ2-1
ASSPYTVNEQF
>TRBV5-1|TRBJ2-2
ASSLNTGVSGELF
>TRBV29-1|TRBJ2-5
SVQAGLMETQY
>TRBV10-3|TRBJ2-3
ASSPSGGALADTQY
>TRBV28|TRBJ2-5
ASGSWGLADQETQY
>TRBV4-3|TRBJ1-1
ASSQGRGTGTEAF
>TRBV5-4|TRBJ1-5
ASSFDHQPQH
>TRBV7-2|TRBJ2-1
ASSLAAGLSSYNEQF
>TRBV29-1|TRBJ2-3
SVEGASGGSTDTQY
>TRBV30|TRBJ1-2
AWSDGGAGYT
>TRBV6-6|TRBJ2-5
ASKGTGGETQY
>TRBV28|TRBJ1-4
ASRVQGNEKLF
>TRBV10-3|TRBJ2-2
ATSRTGRNTGELF
>TRBV6-9|TRBJ1-4
ASISLTNEKLF
>TRBV30|TRBJ2-1
AWSQLYNEQF
>TRBV7-2|TRBJ2-7
ASSFSQRSSYEQY
>TRBV11-2|TRBJ1-1
ASSLASWDTEAF
>TRBV30|TRBJ2-5
AWTTLGGRQETQY
>TRBV14|TRBJ2-5
ASSPTSGPQETQY